The next 25 T cell receptor beta chains were all read from a single sample in a study of beta chain features in type 1 diabetes. These receptors lack a known antigen. Expressed TCRB transcripts were sequenced because the isolated RNA had all been reverse transcribed beforehand. Sequencing used immunoSEQ multiplex PCR; TCRdb keeps in-frame clones, though not all of them. This sample yields hundreds of thousands of clones, of which approximately 15% are seen a single time; around 0.015% belongs to the top ten. Study findings and constraints: In every one of the four CD4+ subsets, TCRB CDR3s were moderately but significantly shorter in Type 1 diabetes patients.

The sequencing input was naive CD4+ T cells from blood. The source is a man in his late teens or twenties with type 1 diabetes.

This clone was counted between two and nine times. This chain joins TRBV7-2 and TRBJ2-5; weak D call: TRBD1 (5 bases). Trimming removed 1 base at V and 2 bases at J, with 8 bases between. The CDR3 runs 14 residues. Germline-derived CDR1 and CDR2 are SGHTA and FQGNSA. For the CDR3, the DNA is TGTGCCAGCAGCTTAGTTTACAGGCAAGAGACCCAGTACTTC. Protein: CASSLVYRQETQYF. The full variable domain, its missing parts supplied by reference TRBV7-2 and TRBJ2-5, is GAGVSQSPSNKVTEKGKDVELRCDPISGHTALYWYRQSLGQGLEFLIYFQGNSAPDKSGLPSDRFSAERTGGSVSTLTIQRTQQEDSAVYLCASSLVYRQETQYFGPGTRLLVL.

This clone has only a few counts. This chain links TRBV7-9 with TRBJ2-5; D is ambiguous. CDR1 is SEHNR, CDR2 FQNEAQ, per germline (reference sequence). This CDR3 comprises 11 residues. V was cut by 2 bases and J by 10 bases, with 8 bases left in between. In DNA, the CDR3 is TGTGCCAGCAGCTTACCCTCGTACCAGTACTTC. It codes for CASSLPSYQYF.

The chain joins TRBV2 to TRBJ2-5; TRBD1 is a possible D gene (8 bases). This CDR3 has 15 residues. V lost 7 bases and J lost 2, with 17 bases in between. The germline V gene encodes CDR1 SNHLY and CDR2 FYNNEI. CDR3 bases: TGTGCCAGCACCGCCGGACAGGGAGGGCAAGAGACCCAGTACTTC. Amino acid sequence: CASTAGQGGQETQYF.

The rearrangement joins TRBV5-1 to TRBJ2-7; TRBD1 is a possible D gene (5 bases). Per germline, CDR1 SGHRS and CDR2 YFSETQ. This CDR3 is built from 15 residues. The V gene lost 0 bases and the J gene lost 2 bases, with 12 bases spanning the gap. The CDR3 sequence is CASSLGQGGTYEQYF. The CDR3 bases are TGCGCCAGCAGCTTGGGGCAGGGTGGGACCTACGAGCAGTACTTC.

This chain connects TRBV2 to TRBJ2-2; 9 nucleotides align to TRBD2. The CDR3 consists of 15 residues. With 10 bases clipped from V and 5 bases from J, the junction kept 11 bases outside the gene matches. Germline V CDR1 and CDR2: SNHLY, FYNNEI. CDR3 in DNA: TGTGCCATCTTATCGGGACTAGCAGAAACCGGGGAGCTGTTTTTT. Translating gives CAILSGLAETGELFF.

The V gene is TRBV6-5, the J gene TRBJ1-6; perhaps TRBD1 as D (5 bases). The CDR3 length is 15 residues. Germline V gives CDR1 MNHEY, CDR2 SVGAGI. V was trimmed by 6 bases and J by 6 bases, leaving 15 bases between them. The CDR3 sequence is CASRGQGQGNSPLHF. CDR3 in DNA: TGTGCCAGCAGAGGACAAGGGCAGGGTAATTCACCCCTCCACTTT.

This clone was seen only a few times. J is TRBJ2-7 and V is TRBV5-1; the match to TRBD1 covers 8 bases. This CDR3 contains 14 residues. The germline CDR1 and CDR2 sequences are SGHRS and YFSETQ. V was pared by 4 bases and J by 2 bases, with 5 bases of the junction left unmatched. The CDR3 region has the DNA TGCGCCAGCAGCCCGTGGACAGGGACCTACGAGCAGTACTTC. This codes for CASSPWTGTYEQYF. The variable domain in full, with the rest retrieved from reference TRBV5-1 and TRBJ2-7, is KAGVTQTPRYLIKTRGQQVTLSCSPISGHRSVSWYQQTPGQGLQFLFEYFSETQRNKGNFPGRFSGRQFSNSRSEMNVSTLELGDSALYLCASSPWTGTYEQYFGPGTRLTVT.

This clone showed up just a few times. The J gene is TRBJ1-1, the V gene TRBV19; 8 bases map to TRBD1. Germline trimming cut 3 bases from V and 6 bases from J; bases unmatched to any gene: 12. CDR3 size: 16 residues. Germline V lookup: CDR1 LNHDA, CDR2 SQIVND (reference sequence). In nucleotides, the CDR3 is TGTGCCAGTAGTATCCGGACAGGGAGGAACACGCCTGAAGCTTTCTTT. As protein: CASSIRTGRNTPEAFF.

This clone was seen a handful of times. This chain links TRBV15 with TRBJ1-1; D is possibly TRBD1 (5 bases). Germline V gene data show CDR1 as LNHNV and CDR2 as YYDKDF (reference sequence). The CDR3 covers 15 residues. Trimming left V 4 bases short and J 1 base short, with 13 bases between. CDR3 protein: CATSMGKTENTEAFF. The CDR3 DNA reads as TGTGCCACCAGCATGGGGAAGACAGAGAACACTGAAGCTTTCTTT.

CDR3 sequence (DNA): TGTGCCAGCAGCTTGCTTCCTAGCGGATACTATGGAGAGCAGTTCTTC. This codes for CASSLLPSGYYGEQFF. The chain recombines TRBV5-6 with TRBJ2-1; 7 positions agree with TRBD2. CDR1 SGHDT and CDR2 YYEEEE come from the germline V gene. This CDR3 has 16 amino acids. With V trimmed by 1 base and J by 10 bases, 14 bases remained unmatched. Combining the CDR3 with reference TRBV5-6 and TRBJ2-1 gives the whole variable domain DAGVTQSPTHLIKTRGQQVTLRCSPKSGHDTVSWYQQALGQGPQFIFQYYEEEERQRGNFPDRFSGHQFPNYSSELNVNALLLGDSALYLCASSLLPSGYYGEQFFGPGTRLTVL.

The chain recombines TRBV6-1 with TRBJ2-7; 8 bases fit TRBD2. V lost 7 bases to trimming and J lost 3 bases; unmatched junction nucleotides: 8. This CDR3 is built from 14 residues. Germline values: CDR1 MNHNS, CDR2 SASEGT. The CDR3 protein is CASITTSVDYEQYF. CDR3 coding DNA: TGTGCCAGCATCACGACTAGCGTAGACTACGAGCAGTACTTC.

The V gene is TRBV12-5, the J gene TRBJ1-1; a weak D match, TRBD1 (5 bases). The germline V gene has CDR1 LGHNT and CDR2 FRNRAP. V was clipped by 6 bases and J by 1 base, with 18 bases between them. This CDR3 spans 16 amino acids. The CDR3 region is CASGDTGFTPNTEAFF. The CDR3 DNA follows: TGTGCTAGTGGGGACACCGGATTCACGCCGAACACTGAAGCTTTCTTT.

The chain is built from TRBV4-1 and TRBJ2-1; the match to TRBD2 covers 9 bases. V trimming: 1 base; J trimming: 6 bases; junction bases outside the gene matches: 4. The V gene's germline CDR1 is MGHRA and CDR2 YSYEKL. CDR3 length: 15 amino acids. The CDR3 nucleotides read TGCGCCAGCAGCCAAGGCGGGAGGGTCTCCAATGAGCAGTTCTTC. It encodes CASSQGGRVSNEQFF.

The V call is TRBV5-6, the J call TRBJ2-1; 11 nucleotides line up with TRBD1. Germline CDR1 and CDR2: SGHDT and YYEEEE. The CDR3 totals 15 residues. The V segment lost 4 bases and the J segment 10 bases; nucleotides outside the gene matches: 10. The CDR3 spells CASSLGQGALQEQFF. Written as DNA, the CDR3 is TGTGCCAGCAGCCTTGGACAGGGGGCGCTTCAAGAGCAGTTCTTC.

The table lists this clone with a few counts. V and J are TRBV29-1 and TRBJ2-3; 10 bases align to TRBD1. This CDR3 region has 13 residues. The V and J ends lost 3 bases and 3 bases, in that order; junction bases with no gene match: 0. Germline assignment: CDR1 SQVTM and CDR2 ANQGSEA. CDR3 sequence (DNA): TGCAGCGTTGAGGGACAGGGGACAGATACGCAGTATTTT. Residues: CSVEGQGTDTQYF.

This sequence joins TRBV10-3 and TRBJ2-7; 12 positions match TRBD2. CDR3 size: 15 residues. The V gene end was trimmed by 2 bases and the J gene end by 4 bases; junction bases not matched to a gene: 3. Germline V gene lookup returns CDR1 ENHRY and CDR2 SYGVKD. In DNA form, the CDR3 reads TGTGCCATCAGTGAGACTAGCGGGAGGCCATACGAGCAGTACTTC. Translating gives CAISETSGRPYEQYF.

A few counts support this clone. V and J are TRBV18 and TRBJ2-5; 8 bases map to TRBD2. There are 14 residues in the CDR3. J gave up 5 bases and V 1 base, and 3 bases lay outside the gene matches. The germline gives CDR1 KGHSH, CDR2 LQKENI. The CDR3 here is CASSPQGLGETQYF. CDR3 DNA: TGTGCCAGCTCACCACAGGGACTAGGCGAGACCCAGTACTTC.

The rearrangement joins TRBV25-1 to TRBJ2-3; 12 bases align to TRBD1. Germline-derived CDR1 and CDR2 are MGHDK and SYGVNS. This CDR3 is 15 amino acids long. Losses at the gene ends were 4 bases for V and 6 bases for J; bases not matched to a gene: 5. The CDR3 reads CASSGAGTGGDTQYF. The CDR3 bases are TGTGCCAGCAGTGGAGCCGGGACAGGGGGCGATACGCAGTATTTT.

V usage is TRBV5-6 and J usage is TRBJ2-3; TRBD2 matches at 9 bases. V gave up 0 bases and J gave up 2 bases; unmatched junction bases: 7. This CDR3 has 17 residues. Germline CDR1 SGHDT, CDR2 YYEEEE. This CDR3 is CASSLEIAGALTDTQYF. The DNA of the CDR3 is TGTGCCAGCAGCTTGGAAATAGCGGGGGCCCTCACAGATACGCAGTATTTT.

The J gene is TRBJ2-1, the V gene TRBV21-1; TRBD1, the table's D call, lacks a check against the DNA. TRBV21-1 is classified as a pseudogene. The CDR3 has 16 residues. In nucleotides, the CDR3 is TGTGCCAGCACCCCGGATGGGACAGGGAGGTACAATGAGCAGTTCTTC. Its translation is CASTPDGTGRYNEQFF.

The CDR3 nucleotides read TGTGCCAGCACCCGGACAGGGGGAGAGTATGGCTACACCTTC. Protein: CASTRTGGEYGYTF. The genes are TRBV5-4 and TRBJ1-2; 10 bases line up with TRBD1. Germline lookup yields CDR1 SGHNT and CDR2 YYREEE (reference sequence). The ends lost 6 bases at V and 5 bases at J; junction bases unmatched: 7. CDR3 length: 14 residues.

The rearrangement uses TRBV28 and TRBJ1-1; D remains ambiguous. The CDR3 runs to 12 residues. Germline V gene data show CDR1 as MDHEN and CDR2 as SYDVKM. The V gene lost 8 bases and the J gene lost 3 bases, with 10 bases spanning the gap. CDR3 protein: CASVRFDTEAFF. The CDR3 region has the DNA TGTGCCAGCGTCCGGTTCGACACTGAAGCTTTCTTT.

This clone was recorded a few times. The CDR3 is CASSQDLQGATEAFF. CDR3 DNA sequence: TGCGCCAGCAGCCAAGACTTACAGGGGGCAACTGAAGCTTTCTTT. The chain combines TRBV4-3 with TRBJ1-1, with 9 nucleotides matching TRBD1. J gave up 5 bases and V 0 bases, and 4 bases lay outside the gene matches. CDR1 is LGHNA and CDR2 is YSLEER in the germline V gene. This CDR3 has 15 residues.

The chain couples TRBV9 to TRBJ1-5, with a tentative D call TRBD1 (5 bases). Looked up from germline, CDR1 is SGDLS and CDR2 is YYNGEE. Between the trimmed V and J ends, which lost 1 base and 6 bases, there was a span of 11 bases. This CDR3 is built from 14 residues. CDR3 coding DNA: TGTGCCAGCAGCGTAAGAGGAGACAGTCAGCCCCAGCATTTT. Its translation is CASSVRGDSQPQHF.

The genes are TRBV2 and TRBJ1-2; 9 bases line up with TRBD1. Germline CDR1 is SNHLY and CDR2 is FYNNEI. V was clipped by 6 bases and J by 5 bases; unmatched bases: 1. The CDR3 covers 12 residues. The CDR3 coding sequence is TGTGCCAGCAGGGGGACAGGGTATGGCTACACCTTC. Translation gives CASRGTGYGYTF.